A selection of T cell receptor beta chains follows, all from one sample in a study of blood T cell repertoires in COVID-19. Clones were sequenced by immunoSEQ multiplex PCR, and TCRdb holds only the in-frame ones, with some missing. Of 300,000 to 400,000 clones in the sample, more than 70% were seen once. The source material was PBMCs or T cells enriched from blood (not recorded which). The receptor set was obtained from a woman under 30 who had recovered from COVID-19. Each CDR3 is given with its conserved first and last residue. Rows give clone size only sometimes, using once, few, many, or a class for an expanded clone.

V	size	J	CDR3
TRBV4-3	NA	TRBJ2-3	CASSRRGQVTDTQYF
TRBV30	NA	TRBJ2-7	CAWSLLQGPSYEQYF
TRBV11-2	NA	TRBJ1-2	CASSPDRNYGYTF
TRBV10-3	NA	TRBJ1-5	CAISPGGGQPQHF
TRBV18	NA	TRBJ2-2	CASSPVGTAGAGELFF
TRBV11-2	NA	TRBJ2-4	CASSFVQGRKAKNIQYF
TRBV10-3	NA	TRBJ2-2	CAITDLAGTGELFF
TRBV4-1	NA	TRBJ2-3	CASSPQDREGTDTQYF
TRBV6-5	NA	TRBJ1-6	CATASLAGSPLHF
TRBV28	NA	TRBJ1-4	CASSHIGGGEKLFF
TRBV4-1	NA	TRBJ2-5	CASSQDRGTGIPETQYF
TRBV7-2	NA	TRBJ1-2	CASSARVFTF
TRBV30	NA	TRBJ2-6	CAWVGQGAGANVLTF
TRBV9	NA	TRBJ1-2	CASSAGQGTYGYTF
TRBV3-1/TRBV3-2	NA	TRBJ2-2	CASSHNRLGVGGVNSTGELFF
TRBV19	NA	TRBJ1-3	CASSPRTEGNTIYF
TRBV9	few	TRBJ1-3	CASSVTSGNTIYF
TRBV14	NA	TRBJ2-1	CASGGTGQYNEQFF
TRBV12-5	NA	TRBJ1-4	CASAKGLTPPPTNEKLFF
TRBV11-2	NA	TRBJ2-1	CASSLPGGRSYNEQFF
TRBV4-1	few	TRBJ1-5	CASSLARVGNQPQHF
TRBV7-9	NA	TRBJ1-2	CASNSGGNYGYTF
TRBV4-2	NA	TRBJ1-1	CASSLMTGMNTEAFF
TRBV2	few	TRBJ2-1	CASGTGGYEQFF
TRBV6-5	NA	TRBJ2-5	CASSYSIRFRETQYF
TRBV9	NA	TRBJ2-2	CASSRPTSGGNTGELFF
TRBV6-5	NA	TRBJ1-2	CASSRGKGDGYTF
TRBV27	NA	TRBJ1-1	CASSFPGGTEAFF
TRBV7-9	NA	TRBJ2-1	CASSSSGTGNNEQFF
TRBV5-1	NA	TRBJ1-3	CASSRTTQIGSGNTIYF
TRBV7-6	once	TRBJ1-3	CASSLAGSNTIYF
TRBV19	NA	TRBJ2-1	CASSPTPPLPPYNEQFF
TRBV6-5	NA	TRBJ1-2	CASRTGQNGYTF
TRBV24-1	NA	TRBJ1-1	CATINRGPGTEAFF
TRBV11-2	NA	TRBJ2-2	CASSSGTGYTGELFF
TRBV5-5	NA	TRBJ1-2	CASSIETTPYGYTF
TRBV4-1	NA	TRBJ2-1	CASSQGSERFFEQFF
TRBV4-1	NA	TRBJ1-1	CASSQGALGSIGTEAFF
TRBV5-6	NA	TRBJ1-2	CASSAGQGNYGYTF
TRBV9	NA	TRBJ1-1	CASSVRSGNRKGFDTEAFF
TRBV3-1/TRBV3-2	NA	TRBJ2-2	CASSHIRGRSGGELFF